A single sample is the source of the 17 T cell receptor beta chains below, sequenced in a study of blood T cell repertoires in COVID-19. Sequencing was performed with immunoSEQ multiplex PCR; in TCRdb, only in-frame clones are kept and a portion is missing. The sample consists of more than 70,000 clones, about 86% of them appearing once. Material for sequencing was peripheral blood. These receptors were obtained from a woman aged 80 or older in a cohort sampled during active or convalescent COVID-19.

This clone was picked up one time. The CDR3 nucleotides are TGTGCCAGCAGCTTGAGGGCTAGCGGGAGTAATGAGCAGTTCTTC. This gives the protein CASSLRASGSNEQFF. The chain couples TRBV5-8 to TRBJ2-1; TRBD2 matches at 10 bases. Germline V lookup: CDR1 SGHTS, CDR2 YDEGEE. CDR3 length equals 15 residues. J was trimmed by 7 bases and V by 1 base; bases with no gene match: 5.

The chain couples TRBV10-3 to TRBJ2-1, with D possibly matching TRBD1 (5 bases). Germline V gene sequence: CDR1 ENHRY, CDR2 SYGVKD. V lost 8 bases and J 7 bases, leaving 15 bases between the germline ends. This CDR3 is 13 amino acids long. The CDR3 loop reads CAIRAGQVNEQFF. CDR3 DNA sequence: TGTGCCATCCGCGCAGGGCAGGTAAATGAGCAGTTCTTC.

To note about this clone: Different DNA sequences within this sample yield the same CDR3. The gene calls are TRBV11-2 and TRBJ2-1, with TRBD2 matching over 12 bases. Germline V gives CDR1 SGHAT, CDR2 FQNNGV. J was trimmed by 4 bases and V by 2 bases; bases with no gene match: 0. This CDR3 is 15 amino acids long. The CDR3: CASSLLAGGYNEQFF. CDR3 DNA sequence: TGTGCCAGCAGCTTACTAGCGGGAGGGTACAATGAGCAGTTCTTC.

This sequence joins TRBV7-3 and TRBJ1-3; TRBD1 is a possible D gene (6 bases). The germline gives CDR1 SGHTA, CDR2 FQGTGA. Trimming left V 5 bases short and J 2 bases short, with 10 bases between. This CDR3 comprises 14 residues. For the CDR3, the DNA is TGTGCCAGCAGCCCTCAGGGGACTGGAAACACCATATATTTT. Residues: CASSPQGTGNTIYF.

This clone was detected only once. This sequence joins TRBV4-1 and TRBJ1-6, with TRBD1 matching 9 bases. V trimming: 1 base; J trimming: 1 base; junction bases outside the gene matches: 8. The germline V gene encodes CDR1 MGHRA and CDR2 YSYEKL. CDR3 size: 19 residues. CDR3 loop: CASSQGGQGSRSYNSPLHF. In DNA form, the CDR3 reads TGCGCCAGCAGCCAAGGGGGACAGGGCAGTCGATCCTATAATTCACCCCTCCACTTT.

The genes are TRBV5-1 and TRBJ2-5, with 12 positions matching TRBD1. Germline V lookup: CDR1 SGHRS, CDR2 YFSETQ. The CDR3 spans 15 residues. J gave up 4 bases and V 4 bases, and 5 bases lay outside the gene matches. The CDR3 sequence: CASSAGQGASETQYF. CDR3 bases: TGCGCCAGCAGCGCGGGACAGGGGGCTTCAGAGACCCAGTACTTC.

V is TRBV7-8 and J is TRBJ2-5; D possibly corresponds to TRBD2 (5 bases). This CDR3 is 15 amino acids long. Between the trimmed V and J ends, which lost 4 bases and 2 bases, there was a span of 14 bases. The germline V gene encodes CDR1 SGHVS and CDR2 FQNEAQ. The CDR3 DNA is TGTGCCAGCAGCTACGGACTGTTCTCTCAAGAGACCCAGTACTTC. Amino acid sequence: CASSYGLFSQETQYF.

This chain joins TRBV19 and TRBJ2-2; 8 bases align to TRBD2. The junction had 14 bases not matched to a gene; V was cut back by 11 bases and J by 6 bases. Germline V CDR1 and CDR2: LNHDA, SQIVND (reference sequence). The CDR3 totals 15 residues. The CDR3 nucleotides are TGTGCCTCCCACCAGGGACTAGATTTCCCCGGGGAGCTGTTTTTT. This gives the protein CASHQGLDFPGELFF.

The chain is built from TRBV28 and TRBJ1-2; 9 bases match TRBD1. The CDR3 sequence is 16 residues long. Germline V gene data show CDR1 as MDHEN and CDR2 as SYDVKM. The V and J ends lost 4 bases and 1 base, in that order; junction bases with no gene match: 7. This chain's CDR3 is CASSSYDRGFNYGYTF. The CDR3 nucleotides read TGTGCCAGCAGTTCATATGACAGGGGGTTTAACTATGGCTACACCTTC.

The CDR3 region has the DNA TGTGCCAGCAGCGTAGACGCGTACTCTGGAAACACCATATATTTT. It is translated as CASSVDAYSGNTIYF. The genes are TRBV9 and TRBJ1-3; D not certain. V gave up 0 bases and J gave up 0 bases, with 7 bases separating them. The CDR3 length is 15 residues. Germline CDR1 reads SGDLS; CDR2 reads YYNGEE. The full variable domain, with the rest looked up from reference TRBV9 and TRBJ1-3, is DSGVTQTPKHLITATGQRVTLRCSPRSGDLSVYWYQQSLDQGLQFLIQYYNGEERAKGNILERFSAQQFPDLHSELNLSSLELGDSALYFCASSVDAYSGNTIYFGEGSWLTVV.

The V call is TRBV30, the J call TRBJ2-5, with 10 bases lining up with TRBD1. The CDR3 length is 15 residues. CDR1 GTSNPN and CDR2 SVGIG come from the germline V gene (reference sequence). J gave up 5 bases and V 3 bases, and 9 bases lay outside the gene matches. CDR3 DNA sequence: TGTGCCTGGAGGCGACAGGGGGCGCGAAGGGAGACCCAGTACTTC. It yields the protein CAWRRQGARRETQYF.

The CDR3 protein is CASSPGPKRNTEAFF. The DNA for the CDR3 is TGTGCCAGCTCACCGGGCCCCAAGAGGAACACTGAAGCTTTCTTT. The chain uses TRBV18 and TRBJ1-1; D is unclear. Trimming left V 3 bases short and J 1 base short, with 12 bases between. The CDR3 loop spans 15 amino acids. Germline CDR1 and CDR2: KGHSH and LQKENI.

The chain carries TRBV19 and TRBJ1-6; D might be TRBD1 (5 bases). The V end was cut by 5 bases, the J end by 0 bases, with 11 bases between. Germline loops: CDR1 LNHDA, CDR2 SQIVND (reference sequence). This CDR3 contains 16 residues. CDR3 residues: CASSYDRSSYNSPLHF. The CDR3 DNA sequence: TGTGCCAGTAGTTACGACAGAAGCTCCTATAATTCACCCCTCCACTTT.

Only one count was recorded for this clone. The genes are TRBV12-3 or TRBV12-4 and TRBJ1-2; D ambiguous. The CDR3 extends over 12 amino acids. V dropped 2 bases and J dropped 7 bases, with 8 bases sitting between them. Here the CDR3 reads CASSLSAGGYTF. Written as DNA, the CDR3 is TGTGCCAGCAGTTTAAGCGCTGGTGGCTACACCTTC.

The CDR3 loop reads CASSTQQPEAFF. DNA for the CDR3: TGTGCCAGCAGTACCCAACAGCCTGAAGCTTTCTTT. This rearrangement joins TRBV28 to TRBJ1-1; D remains unclear. CDR3 size: 12 residues. CDR1 is MDHEN and CDR2 is SYDVKM in the germline V gene. Trimming took 5 bases from V and 6 from J, leaving 10 bases between them.

The chain carries TRBV19 and TRBJ1-2; 10 nucleotides line up with TRBD1. The V and J ends lost 3 bases and 7 bases, in that order; junction bases with no gene match: 5. Germline values: CDR1 LNHDA, CDR2 SQIVND (reference sequence). The CDR3 is 14 residues long. The CDR3 nucleotides are TGTGCCAGTAGTATGAGACAGGGGGCTGGTGGCTACACCTTC. Protein: CASSMRQGAGGYTF.

The chain carries TRBV15 and TRBJ2-1; 8 bases are shared with TRBD2. The CDR3 is made up of 18 amino acids. The V gene end was trimmed by 1 base and the J gene end by 6 bases; junction bases not matched to a gene: 14. The germline V gene encodes CDR1 LNHNV and CDR2 YYDKDF (reference sequence). CDR3 nucleotide sequence: TGTGCCACCAGCAGAGTGATGGGCGGGGGGCCCGGGGGCAATGAGCAGTTCTTC. Translation gives CATSRVMGGGPGGNEQFF.